The rows below give T cell receptor beta chains drawn from one sample of a study of blood T cell repertoires in COVID-19. Here immunoSEQ multiplex PCR was the method, and the copy in TCRdb shows in-frame clones only, minus some. This table has a few hundred thousand clones, around 87% appearing once. Sequenced: peripheral blood. The receptors originated from a woman between 65 and 79 years old with active or convalescent COVID-19. CDR3s include the opening cysteine and the closing phenylalanine or tryptophan. The D gene is left open where the match is weak.

TRBJ1-5 | TRBV19 | . | 17 | CASSIVGVRASNQPQHF
TRBJ1-2 | TRBV6-5 | TRBD1 | 13 | CASSRTGDYGYTF
TRBJ1-2 | TRBV27 | . | 12 | CASSFPGGGYTF
TRBJ1-6 | TRBV7-9 | TRBD1 | 16 | CASSLVPNRGNSPLHF
TRBJ1-2 | TRBV11-2 | . | 12 | CASSQGAEGYTF
TRBJ2-2 | TRBV5-1 | . | 15 | CASSGESGSTGELFF
TRBJ2-2 | TRBV4-3 | . | 17 | CASSQALQTGYGGELFF
TRBJ1-1 | TRBV3-1/TRBV3-2 | . | 14 | CASSRDRGYTEAFF
TRBJ2-5 | TRBV5-4 | . | 14 | CASRYDIIEETQYF
TRBJ1-5 | TRBV6-6 | . | 15 | CASSITPGASQPQHF
TRBJ1-5 | TRBV18 | . | 14 | CASSFEHKNQPQHF
TRBJ1-2 | TRBV9 | . | 14 | CASSPQGLDYGYTF
TRBJ2-1 | TRBV10-3 | TRBD2 | 13 | CAISSGGYNEQFF
TRBJ1-2 | TRBV23-1 | TRBD1 | 16 | CASSPLGGTVNYGYTF
TRBJ1-1 | TRBV12-3/TRBV12-4 | . | 13 | CATWGQGNTEAFF
TRBJ2-1 | TRBV5-4 | . | 14 | CASRLGSSRDEQFF
TRBJ2-1 | TRBV11-1 | TRBD2 | 14 | CASSLRTSGAEQFF
TRBJ1-1 | TRBV5-1 | TRBD1 | 15 | CASSRTGAEGTEAFF
TRBJ2-7 | TRBV15 | . | 14 | CATSLGGRVYEQYF
TRBJ1-5 | TRBV18 | . | 15 | CASSPPGGVYQPQHF
TRBJ1-2 | TRBV12-3/TRBV12-4 | . | 13 | CASSPTSGDRILF
TRBJ1-1 | TRBV19 | TRBD1 | 16 | CASSPRTGGGSTEAFF
TRBJ2-2 | TRBV16 | TRBD1 | 16 | CASSQRQGANTGELFF
TRBJ1-5 | TRBV27 | . | 11 | CASTFNQPQHF
TRBJ2-2 | TRBV27 | . | 13 | CASSFQGTGELFF
TRBJ2-1 | TRBV29-1 | . | 14 | CSSSAGGTYNEQFF
TRBJ2-7 | TRBV9 | TRBD1 | 16 | CASSARPGTGVYEQYF
TRBJ2-7 | TRBV19 | . | 15 | CASSSRTGSSYEQYF
TRBJ2-5 | TRBV7-2 | TRBD2 | 15 | CASSPFSTSGETQYF
TRBJ1-1 | TRBV12-3/TRBV12-4 | . | 13 | CASSLEEDTEAFF
TRBJ2-7 | TRBV12-3/TRBV12-4 | TRBD1 | 13 | CASSLDREDEQYF
TRBJ2-2 | TRBV7-7 | . | 17 | CASSLAPVTGNTGELFF
TRBJ2-7 | TRBV6-5 | TRBD1 | 14 | CASRRQGPSYEQYF
TRBJ1-2 | TRBV5-6 | . | 15 | CASSPTPGANYGYTF
TRBJ2-7 | TRBV24-1 | TRBD1 | 14 | CATRSQGAKGEQYF
TRBJ1-2 | TRBV7-6 | . | 13 | CASSSQGGDGYTF
TRBJ1-5 | TRBV19 | TRBD1 | 15 | CASSISGQGSQPQHF
TRBJ2-7 | TRBV7-7 | . | 14 | CASSSRDTSYEQYF
TRBJ1-2 | TRBV3-1/TRBV3-2 | . | 12 | CASSQAAVGYTF
TRBJ1-1 | TRBV5-1 | . | 14 | CASSSPGGTTEAFF
TRBJ1-4 | TRBV5-1 | . | 14 | CASSSQATNEKLFF
TRBJ2-3 | TRBV7-2 | TRBD2 | 14 | CASSSGGVADTQYF